The 8 T cell receptor beta chains reported below all come from one sample, sequenced in a study of T cell responses to AZD1222 COVID-19 vaccine. Sequenced by immunoSEQ multiplex PCR; TCRdb stores in-frame clones only, minus some. Among about 120,000 clones listed, about 92% were seen once. The source material was peripheral blood, sampled 28 days after the second AZD1222 dose. The receptors here all came from an adult who received the AZD1222 COVID-19 vaccine.

This rearrangement joins TRBV7-9 to TRBJ2-7; D might be TRBD1 (5 bases). Germline CDR1 reads SEHNR; CDR2 reads FQNEAQ (reference sequence). Trimming took 4 bases from V and 6 from J, leaving 19 bases between them. The CDR3 has 15 amino acids. The CDR3 loop reads CASSSGRVAKGEQYF. DNA of the CDR3: TGTGCCAGCAGCTCGGGCAGGGTCGCCAAGGGCGAGCAGTACTTC.

This clone turned up a few times. CDR3 region: CASSPHEGSRQYF. In nucleotides, the CDR3 is TGTGCCAGCAGCCCCCATGAGGGTAGCAGGCAGTACTTC. The chain recombines TRBV4-2 with TRBJ2-7, with D perhaps matching TRBD2 (5 bases). Germline-derived CDR1 and CDR2 are LGHNA and YNFKEQ. The V end was cut by 4 bases, the J end by 9 bases, with 16 bases between. The CDR3 covers 13 residues.

This chain uses TRBV10-3 with TRBJ2-7; TRBD2 aligns across 8 bases. V gave up 6 bases and J gave up 3 bases; unmatched junction bases: 7. Germline lookup yields CDR1 ENHRY and CDR2 SYGVKD. This CDR3 has 14 residues. This CDR3 reads CAIRSGGENYEQYF. The CDR3 nucleotides are TGTGCCATCAGATCCGGGGGGGAGAACTACGAGCAGTACTTC.

The chain combines TRBV9 with TRBJ2-1; 11 nucleotides line up with TRBD2. This CDR3 has 16 residues. Germline V CDR1 and CDR2: SGDLS, YYNGEE. Trimming at V came to 4 bases and at J to 10 bases, leaving 13 bases not matched to a gene. The CDR3 loop reads CASSHRTSGSSIEQFF. The CDR3 DNA reads as TGTGCCAGCAGCCACCGAACTAGCGGGAGTAGTATCGAGCAGTTCTTC. Filled out from reference TRBV9 and TRBJ2-1, the complete variable domain reads DSGVTQTPKHLITATGQRVTLRCSPRSGDLSVYWYQQSLDQGLQFLIQYYNGEERAKGNILERFSAQQFPDLHSELNLSSLELGDSALYFCASSHRTSGSSIEQFFGPGTRLTVL.

The chain carries TRBV27 and TRBJ2-2, with D hard to call. The CDR3 totals 13 residues. Between the trimmed V and J ends, which lost 3 bases and 4 bases, there was a span of 6 bases. Germline values: CDR1 MNHEY, CDR2 SMNVEV (reference sequence). This CDR3 reads CASSFSTTGELFF. The CDR3 coding sequence is TGTGCCAGCAGTTTTTCGACCACCGGGGAGCTGTTTTTT.

This rearrangement joins TRBV7-8 to TRBJ1-5; 7 nucleotides align to TRBD1. The CDR3 has 17 amino acids. V was clipped by 4 bases and J by 2 bases; unmatched bases: 11. Germline values: CDR1 SGHVS, CDR2 FQNEAQ. In nucleotides, the CDR3 is TGTGCCAGCAGCTCTACTACGACAGGGTTTGGCAATCAGCCCCAGCATTTT. Translation gives CASSSTTTGFGNQPQHF.

The chain combines TRBV4-2 with TRBJ2-6, with 13 bases aligning to TRBD2. V was clipped by 5 bases and J by 2 bases; unmatched bases: 9. The CDR3 runs to 19 residues. CDR1 and CDR2 (germline): LGHNA, YNFKEQ. The CDR3 DNA follows: TGTGCCAGCAGCAATCCCTTAGGACTAGCGGGAGCTGGGGCCAACGTCCTGACTTTC. Protein sequence: CASSNPLGLAGAGANVLTF.

The chain is built from TRBV3-1 (or the pseudogene TRBV3-2) and TRBJ1-1; D gene uncertain. CDR3 size: 12 residues. Trimming left V 4 bases short and J 11 bases short, with 14 bases between. Germline loops: CDR1 LGHDT, CDR2 YNNKEL (reference sequence). The CDR3 coding sequence is TGTGCCAGCAGCCTACTCGACGGCGACGCTTTCTTT. Translated, it gives CASSLLDGDAFF.